This T cell receptor (beta chain) was sequenced for a study of T cells in Graves' hyperthyroidism and ophthalmopathy. Regarding the study as a whole: Most thyroid clonotypes that were expanded above 0.001 also turned up in blood.

After removal of 6 bases from V and 3 bases from J, the junction contained 11 bases not matched to a gene. CDR3 size: 15 residues. In germline, CDR1 is DFQATT, CDR2 SNEGSKA (reference sequence). In its sample, this clonotype was seen once. Its matching antigen is unknown. The investigators amplified TCR beta CDR3 regions from RNA transcripts. Using the HTBI primer set, a first-round RT-PCR was run on the TCR CDR3. TCRdb ran MiXCR on the multiplex PCR reads and lists one entry per CDR3 protein. The sample holds about 270,000 distinct CDR3 sequences; roughly 22% are singletons and the top ten take over 55%.

J is TRBJ2-7 and V is TRBV20-1; 10 bases are a match to TRBD1. Sequenced: blood. The origin of this receptor is a young man with Graves' ophthalmopathy. In DNA form, the CDR3 reads TGCAGTGCAATTGGACAGGGGGTTGTTCGCTACGAGCAGTACTTC. This gives the protein CSAIGQGVVRYEQYF.